This TCR beta chain is from a study of cytomegalovirus exposure and HLA in healthy donors. The PCR made use of 60 Vbeta and 13 Jbeta primers. Produced via immunoSEQ multiplex PCR; TCRdb's table is partial and in-frame only. The profile shows 110,000 or so clones, over 6.5% of them singletons. In germline, CDR1 is SQVTM, CDR2 ANQGSEA. This CDR3 region has 13 residues. The trim removed 6 bases at V and 3 bases at J, leaving 6 bases unmatched. About this clone: Its antigen is not known.

Regarding the study as a whole: Relative to the approximately 680-donor mean, N-insertions were reportedly fewer in an Asian-associated ancestry cluster in a later analysis. Cytomegalovirus association was listed for 150 to 200 TCR beta chains.

The sequenced sample consisted of PBMCs. The sequence was obtained from a woman in her forties in good health and CMV-seropositive. J is TRBJ1-2 and V is TRBV29-1; 8 bases agree with TRBD1. The DNA for the CDR3 is TGCAGCGTCTTGACAGGGGATTACTATGGCTACACCTTC. Encoded protein: CSVLTGDYYGYTF.